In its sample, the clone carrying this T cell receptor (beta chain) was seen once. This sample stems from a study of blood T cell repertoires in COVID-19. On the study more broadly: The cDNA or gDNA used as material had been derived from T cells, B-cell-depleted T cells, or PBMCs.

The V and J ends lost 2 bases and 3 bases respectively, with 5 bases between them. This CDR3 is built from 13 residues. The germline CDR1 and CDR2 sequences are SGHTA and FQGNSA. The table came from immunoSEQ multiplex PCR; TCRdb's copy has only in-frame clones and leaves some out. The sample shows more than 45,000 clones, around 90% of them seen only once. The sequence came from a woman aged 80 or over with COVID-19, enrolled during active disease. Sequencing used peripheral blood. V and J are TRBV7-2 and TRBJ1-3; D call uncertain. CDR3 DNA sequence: TGTGCCAGCAGCTTAATCGGTGGAAACACCATATATTTT. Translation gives CASSLIGGNTIYF.